The 25 T cell receptor beta chains reported below all come from one sample, sequenced in a study of control samples from healthy donors and cancer patients. Assay: immunoSEQ multiplex PCR; the TCRdb copy retains only in-frame clones and omits some. The sample has approximately 110,000 clones, 80% to 95% seen once. Sequenced material: blood. These receptors all stem from a young woman in good health.

The CDR3 loop reads CASSLDGGLAFF. CDR3 DNA: TGTGCCAGCAGCTTAGATGGTGGATTGGCGTTCTTT. V and J are TRBV11-3 and TRBJ1-1; unclear D gene. V lost 0 bases, J lost 14 bases, and 13 bases lay in between. CDR3 size: 12 residues. CDR1 and CDR2 (germline): SGHNT, YENEEA.

The CDR3 DNA reads as TGTGCCAGCAGTCCTGAACTAGCGGGACTCACAGATACGCAGTATTTT. It encodes CASSPELAGLTDTQYF. The rearrangement joins TRBV28 to TRBJ2-3, with TRBD2 identical over 10 bases. The CDR3 has 16 residues. V was clipped by 5 bases and J by 2 bases; unmatched bases: 7. CDR1 and CDR2 from the germline V gene are MDHEN and SYDVKM.

This clone was seen only once. The chain recombines TRBV4-3 with TRBJ2-1; no reliable D call. Germline CDR1 and CDR2: LGHNA and YSLEER. V shed 2 bases and J shed 6 bases, with 20 bases lying between them. The CDR3 is made up of 17 amino acids. CDR3 bases: TGCGCCAGCAGCCAAACGAATCCCCTGGAAGTAGGCAATGAGCAGTTCTTC. Protein sequence: CASSQTNPLEVGNEQFF.

The chain recombines TRBV6-1 with TRBJ2-4; D is unresolved. Trimming stripped 2 bases from V and 7 bases from J, with 15 bases between. This CDR3 has 15 amino acids. Germline V gene data show CDR1 as MNHNS and CDR2 as SASEGT. The CDR3 is CASSELAGRANIQYF. DNA for the CDR3: TGTGCCAGCAGTGAACTGGCAGGTCGAGCTAACATTCAGTACTTC.

This clone has only a few counts. The chain links TRBV28 to TRBJ2-1, with 8 bases matching TRBD2. Germline-derived CDR1 and CDR2 are MDHEN and SYDVKM. The CDR3 length is 15 residues. Trimming cost V 1 base and J 7 bases; bases outside gene matches: 6. The CDR3 DNA follows: TGTGCCAGCAGTTTATCTCCGGGAGGGCCGAATGAGCAGTTCTTC. It yields the protein CASSLSPGGPNEQFF.

The V gene is TRBV5-4, the J gene TRBJ2-3; the D is unclear. The germline V gene has CDR1 SGHNT and CDR2 YYREEE (reference sequence). The CDR3 is 13 residues long. The germline V and J ends were trimmed by 1 base and 4 bases, with 7 bases remaining between them. CDR3: CASSLLPPDTQYF. DNA of the CDR3: TGTGCCAGCAGCTTGTTACCCCCAGATACGCAGTATTTT.

The chain couples TRBV6-5 to TRBJ2-3; weak D call: TRBD1 (6 bases). Germline V lookup: CDR1 MNHEY, CDR2 SVGAGI. V was shortened by 6 bases and J by 0 bases, with 10 bases between the two germline ends. The CDR3 runs 14 residues. CDR3 sequence: CASRAQGSTDTQYF. The CDR3 DNA is TGTGCCAGCAGGGCACAGGGAAGCACAGATACGCAGTATTTT.

The J gene is TRBJ2-7, the V gene TRBV29-1, with D perhaps matching TRBD1 (6 bases). CDR1 SQVTM and CDR2 ANQGSEA come from the germline V gene. The CDR3 contains 14 residues. Trimming cost V 4 bases and J 4 bases, with 17 bases left between them. CDR3 amino acids: CSVGIGTPTYEQYF. CDR3 in DNA: TGCAGCGTTGGGATCGGGACACCCACATACGAGCAGTACTTC.

This chain uses TRBV7-2 with TRBJ1-1; TRBD1 is a possible D gene (5 bases). The germline CDR1 and CDR2 sequences are SGHTA and FQGNSA. The CDR3 sequence is 14 residues long. Trimming pared 4 bases from V and 6 bases from J, leaving 15 bases between. CDR3 region: CASSSPRVQAEAFF. The CDR3 coding sequence is TGTGCCAGCAGCTCCCCCAGGGTACAGGCTGAAGCTTTCTTT. The full variable domain, in which reference TRBV7-2 and TRBJ1-1 provide the parts outside the CDR3, is GAGVSQSPSNKVTEKGKDVELRCDPISGHTALYWYRQSLGQGLEFLIYFQGNSAPDKSGLPSDRFSAERTGGSVSTLTIQRTQQEDSAVYLCASSSPRVQAEAFFGQGTRLTVV.

This clone appeared once. CDR3 amino acids: CATSDFDLKGKETQYF. The CDR3 coding sequence is TGTGCCACCAGTGATTTCGACCTGAAGGGTAAAGAGACCCAGTACTTC. The chain combines TRBV24-1 with TRBJ2-5, with D unclear. Germline loops: CDR1 KGHDR, CDR2 SFDVKD. The CDR3 is 16 amino acids. The V and J ends lost 1 base and 3 bases respectively, with 14 bases between them.

The CDR3 reads CASSPPATGSEKLFF. The DNA for the CDR3 is TGTGCCAGCTCACCCCCCGCCACAGGGTCCGAAAAACTGTTTTTT. This chain uses TRBV18 with TRBJ1-4, with a possible D match to TRBD1 (6 bases). Germline V CDR1 and CDR2: KGHSH, LQKENI. V lost 3 bases to trimming and J lost 8 bases, with 16 bases between them. The CDR3 loop spans 15 amino acids.

J is TRBJ1-1 and V is TRBV11-2, with D hard to call. The germline V gene has CDR1 SGHAT and CDR2 FQNNGV. The CDR3 is 13 amino acids. V was pared by 0 bases and J by 6 bases, with 8 bases between. The CDR3 sequence: CASSLEAGSEAFF. The CDR3 nucleotides are TGTGCCAGCAGCTTAGAGGCTGGTTCTGAAGCTTTCTTT. Drawing the rest from reference TRBV11-2 and TRBJ1-1, the complete variable domain is EAGVAQSPRYKIIEKRQSVAFWCNPISGHATLYWYQQILGQGPKLLIQFQNNGVVDDSQLPKDRFSAERLKGVDSTLKIQPAKLEDSAVYLCASSLEAGSEAFFGQGTRLTVV.

This sequence joins TRBV3-1 (or the pseudogene TRBV3-2) and TRBJ1-2; D call uncertain. V was shortened by 2 bases and J by 7 bases, with 5 bases between the two germline ends. This CDR3 has 11 amino acids. Germline-derived CDR1 and CDR2 are LGHDT and YNNKEL (reference sequence). The CDR3 region has the DNA TGTGCCAGCAGCCAAATTGGTGGCTACACCTTC. It codes for CASSQIGGYTF.

The gene calls are TRBV27 and TRBJ2-3, with D unclear. This CDR3 has 12 amino acids. The germline V and J ends were trimmed by 2 bases and 6 bases, with 6 bases remaining between them. The germline gives CDR1 MNHEY, CDR2 SMNVEV (reference sequence). Here the CDR3 DNA reads TGTGCCAGCAGTTTACGTGGGGATACGCAGTATTTT. Its translation is CASSLRGDTQYF.

The J gene is TRBJ2-1, the V gene TRBV6-6; tentatively, D is TRBD1 or TRBD2 (5 bases each). Deletions cut 7 bases from V and 5 bases from J, with 12 bases between. Germline V gene lookup returns CDR1 MNHNY and CDR2 SVGAGI (reference sequence). This CDR3 is 13 amino acids long. The CDR3 sequence is CASTSRGDNEQFF. Written as DNA, the CDR3 is TGTGCCAGCACCAGTCGGGGCGACAATGAGCAGTTCTTC.

This clone was detected only once. The chain recombines TRBV18 with TRBJ2-3; TRBD2 matches at 7 bases. After removal of 4 bases from V and 5 bases from J, the junction contained 9 bases not matched to a gene. This CDR3 contains 15 residues. Germline CDR1 and CDR2: KGHSH and LQKENI. CDR3 DNA: TGTGCCAGCTCACTAACAGCGGGATCCCAAGATACGCAGTATTTT. Its translation is CASSLTAGSQDTQYF.

The rearrangement joins TRBV10-3 to TRBJ1-4; D gene uncertain. Germline V gene data show CDR1 as ENHRY and CDR2 as SYGVKD. The CDR3 spans 16 residues. V was cut by 0 bases and J by 6 bases, with 14 bases left in between. The CDR3, as DNA: TGTGCCATCAGTGAGTCTTCTGGCCGAAAGGATGAAAAACTGTTTTTT. Translated, it gives CAISESSGRKDEKLFF.

The genes are TRBV20-1 and TRBJ2-2; no definite D call. CDR3 length equals 11 residues. Germline-derived CDR1 and CDR2 are DFQATT and SNEGSKA (reference sequence). Trimming took 4 bases from V and 4 from J, leaving 4 bases between them. The CDR3 DNA is TGCAGTGCTACAACCACCGGGGAGCTGTTTTTT. As protein: CSATTTGELFF.

V is TRBV28 and J is TRBJ1-1, with 9 bases aligning to TRBD1. CDR3 length: 15 residues. In germline, CDR1 is MDHEN, CDR2 SYDVKM. V lost 2 bases to trimming and J lost 1 base; unmatched junction nucleotides: 2. CDR3 loop: CASSLTGGANTEAFF. CDR3 nucleotides: TGTGCCAGCAGTTTAACAGGGGGCGCGAACACTGAAGCTTTCTTT.

This clone was seen only once. The chain couples TRBV28 to TRBJ2-5; 9 positions match TRBD1. Germline values: CDR1 MDHEN, CDR2 SYDVKM. The CDR3 has 15 residues. J was trimmed by 5 bases and V by 2 bases; bases with no gene match: 6. Here the CDR3 DNA reads TGTGCCAGCAGTTTAGTGGGGACAGGGAGGGAGACCCAGTACTTC. Translation gives CASSLVGTGRETQYF.

The sample holds one count of this clone. The chain combines TRBV25-1 with TRBJ1-4, with 9 bases identical to TRBD1. The V gene's germline CDR1 is MGHDK and CDR2 SYGVNS. V was clipped by 7 bases and J by 8 bases; unmatched bases: 11. The CDR3 is made up of 15 amino acids. CDR3 protein: CASTAQTGGREKLFF. In DNA, the CDR3 is TGTGCCAGCACCGCCCAGACAGGGGGAAGGGAAAAACTGTTTTTT.

The rearrangement uses TRBV7-2 and TRBJ1-4, with D possibly TRBD1 on 5 matching bases. The germline gives CDR1 SGHTA, CDR2 FQGNSA. The CDR3 covers 16 residues. Trimming took 1 base from V and 7 from J, leaving 16 bases between them. The CDR3: CASSLVPGISFEKLFF. As DNA, the CDR3 is TGTGCCAGCAGCTTAGTCCCAGGGATCTCCTTTGAAAAACTGTTTTTT.

The chain links TRBV18 to TRBJ2-1; 9 bases fit TRBD2. Trimming took 5 bases from V and 0 from J; bases not matched to a gene: 11. The length of the CDR3 is 18 residues. Germline CDR1 is KGHSH and CDR2 is LQKENI. The CDR3 DNA reads TGTGCCAGCTCAAGTACCGGGCCTAGCGGGGCCTCCTACAATGAGCAGTTCTTC. Protein product: CASSSTGPSGASYNEQFF.

The chain recombines TRBV18 with TRBJ2-5; no firm D call. V dropped 5 bases and J dropped 5 bases, with 6 bases sitting between them. Per germline, CDR1 KGHSH and CDR2 LQKENI. The CDR3 runs 11 residues. The CDR3 nucleotides read TGTGCCAGCTCAAGTCTTGAGACCCAGTACTTC. This sequence encodes CASSSLETQYF. Supplemented by reference TRBV18 and TRBJ2-5, the full variable domain reads NAGVMQNPRHLVRRRGQEARLRCSPMKGHSHVYWYRQLPEEGLKFMVYLQKENIIDESGMPKERFSAEFPKEGPSILRIQQVVRGDSAAYFCASSSLETQYFGPGTRLLVL.

This clone was counted once. This sequence joins TRBV29-1 and TRBJ2-3; 10 bases fit TRBD2. The CDR3 has 15 amino acids. Germline loops: CDR1 SQVTM, CDR2 ANQGSEA. V lost 2 bases and J lost 3; bases outside the gene matches: 5. CDR3 sequence: CSVEYSTSGTDTQYF. The CDR3 region has the DNA TGCAGCGTTGAATATTCGACTAGCGGGACAGATACGCAGTATTTT.